Presented here are 29 T cell receptor beta chains from one specimen sequenced in a study of metastatic and nonmetastatic thyroid tumors. Before thyroid surgery, none of the patients had received any treatment. MiXCR re-clonotyped the PCR reads for TCRdb. The sample holds about 59,000 clones, 15% to 20% seen once. The sample comprised blood. The receptor set was obtained from a male donor with papillary thyroid cancer or a benign thyroid nodule (not recorded which). Some clones in this sample may be carry-over from other donors' samples.

This clone was observed many times. The chain is built from TRBV4-2 and TRBJ2-6; TRBD2 is a possible D gene (6 bases). The CDR3 covers 16 residues. Per the germline V gene, CDR1 is LGHNA and CDR2 is YNFKEQ. V lost 0 bases to trimming and J lost 0 bases, with 6 bases between them. The CDR3 reads CASSQDGSSGANVLTF. As DNA, the CDR3 is TGTGCCAGCAGCCAAGACGGGAGCTCTGGGGCCAACGTCCTGACTTTC.

This clone has a count of ten or more. The chain recombines TRBV28 with TRBJ2-1, with 8 bases lining up with TRBD2. V shed 3 bases, J shed 7 bases, and the junction held 11 bases outside the gene matches. Germline-derived CDR1 and CDR2 are MDHEN and SYDVKM. There are 16 residues in the CDR3. CDR3: CASSFSSGRASNEQFF. The CDR3 DNA sequence: TGTGCCAGCAGTTTTTCTTCCGGGAGGGCCTCGAATGAGCAGTTCTTC.

The rearrangement uses TRBV30 and TRBJ1-2; a weak D match, TRBD1 (5 bases). V dropped 8 bases and J dropped 3 bases, with 16 bases sitting between them. This CDR3 is 13 amino acids long. Per the germline V gene, CDR1 is GTSNPN and CDR2 is SVGIG (reference sequence). This CDR3 is CARQGRADYGYTF. CDR3 nucleotide sequence: TGTGCCCGGCAGGGTCGTGCGGACTATGGCTACACCTTC.

This clone was recorded many times. The rearrangement joins TRBV4-1 to TRBJ2-5; D is unclear. The CDR3 runs to 11 residues. With 2 bases removed from V and 5 bases from J, the gap between germline ends came to 3 bases. Germline values: CDR1 MGHRA, CDR2 YSYEKL. This CDR3 is CASSQWETQYF. DNA for the CDR3: TGCGCCAGCAGCCAATGGGAGACCCAGTACTTC.

This clone came up many times. The junction departs from germline at one end; a sequencing error may be responsible. CDR3 protein: CASSYRGGDSACTNTQYF. The CDR3 nucleotides read TGCGCCAGCAGCTATAGAGGGGGCGACAGCGCCTGCACAAATACGCAGTATTTT. This chain connects TRBV10-1 to TRBJ2-3; 7 bases fit TRBD1. CDR1 and CDR2 from the germline V gene are WNHNN and SYGVQD (reference sequence). The CDR3 sequence is 18 residues long.

This clone was counted ten times or more. This chain uses TRBV9 with TRBJ2-1; no firm D call. The CDR3 has 13 residues. The germline V gene encodes CDR1 SGDLS and CDR2 YYNGEE. Trimming took off 0 bases at V and 3 bases at J, with 4 bases between the two ends. This chain's CDR3 is CASSVGDYNEQFF. CDR3 DNA: TGTGCCAGCAGCGTAGGGGACTACAATGAGCAGTTCTTC. Supplemented by reference TRBV9 and TRBJ2-1, the full variable domain reads DSGVTQTPKHLITATGQRVTLRCSPRSGDLSVYWYQQSLDQGLQFLIQYYNGEERAKGNILERFSAQQFPDLHSELNLSSLELGDSALYFCASSVGDYNEQFFGPGTRLTVL.

This clone has a count of ten or more. This chain uses TRBV20-1 with TRBJ2-1, with TRBD2 matching over 16 bases. This CDR3 is built from 19 residues. The junction had 5 bases not matched to a gene; V was cut back by 0 bases and J by 0 bases. The germline V gene encodes CDR1 DFQATT and CDR2 SNEGSKA (reference sequence). CDR3 region: CSARDRGLAGGSSYNEQFF. CDR3 nucleotides: TGCAGTGCTAGAGATCGGGGACTAGCGGGGGGGAGCTCCTACAATGAGCAGTTCTTC.

This clone was counted between two and nine times. This chain uses TRBV12-5 with TRBJ2-7; 13 bases are a match to TRBD2. There are 18 residues in the CDR3. CDR1 is LGHNT and CDR2 is FRNRAP in the germline V gene. The junction had 12 bases not matched to a gene; V was cut back by 7 bases and J by 0 bases. CDR3 nucleotides: TGTGCTAGTGTTCCGCCGGGACTAGCGGGGTCGATCTCCTACGAGCAGTACTTC. It specifies CASVPPGLAGSISYEQYF.

This clone was found once. This chain uses TRBV9 with TRBJ1-5; no clear D. Germline V lookup: CDR1 SGDLS, CDR2 YYNGEE. V gave up 3 bases and J gave up 1 base, with 2 bases separating them. CDR3 size: 12 residues. For the CDR3, the DNA is TGTGCCAGCAGCGGGAGCAATCAGCCCCAGCATTTT. It encodes CASSGSNQPQHF.

This clone has a count of ten or more. The rearrangement links TRBV6-1 to TRBJ1-5, with 10 bases that match TRBD1. The V segment lost 7 bases and the J segment 2 bases; nucleotides outside the gene matches: 8. Germline CDR1 is MNHNS and CDR2 is SASEGT. This CDR3 contains 16 residues. The CDR3: CASKRQGANGNQPQHF. The CDR3 DNA is TGTGCCAGCAAGAGACAGGGGGCGAATGGCAATCAGCCCCAGCATTTT.

This clone was detected only a few times. A much larger clonotype is one base distant, so this may be a read error. The rearrangement joins TRBV7-3 to TRBJ2-1, with a tentative D call TRBD2 (5 bases). CDR3 length: 13 amino acids. In germline, CDR1 is SGHTA, CDR2 FQGTGA. The V end lost 7 bases, the J end lost 8 bases, and 15 bases lay between the germline ends. CDR3 region: CASMDSTRDEQFF. The CDR3 coding sequence is TGTGCCAGCATGGACTCCACCCGTGATGAGCAGTTCTTC.

This clone came up many times. The sample has other DNA sequences that encode this CDR3 too. The chain couples TRBV5-6 to TRBJ2-5; the match to TRBD1 covers 11 bases. V was clipped by 4 bases and J by 13 bases; unmatched bases: 6. The length of the CDR3 is 12 residues. CDR1 SGHDT and CDR2 YYEEEE come from the germline V gene. CDR3: CASSAGTGGPYF. CDR3 DNA sequence: TGTGCCAGCAGCGCCGGGACAGGGGGGCCGTACTTC.

This clone was recorded many times. The chain uses TRBV30 and TRBJ1-1; D may be TRBD1 (5 bases). This CDR3 contains 15 residues. V shed 2 bases and J shed 3 bases, with 16 bases lying between them. The V gene's germline CDR1 is GTSNPN and CDR2 SVGIG (reference sequence). CDR3: CAWSFGQGFDTEAFF. DNA of the CDR3: TGTGCCTGGAGTTTCGGCCAGGGTTTCGACACTGAAGCTTTCTTT.

This clone was counted at least ten times. J is TRBJ2-7 and V is TRBV6-1; 7 nucleotides match TRBD1. Per germline, CDR1 MNHNS and CDR2 SASEGT. The CDR3 covers 15 residues. V shed 4 bases, J shed 1 base, and the junction held 7 bases outside the gene matches. CDR3 coding DNA: TGTGCCAGCAGTGCGTTCCAGGACAGGTCCTACGAGCAGTACTTC. Its protein product is CASSAFQDRSYEQYF.

This clone was seen at least ten times. The same CDR3 arises from other DNA sequences in this sample as well. The rearrangement joins TRBV7-3 to TRBJ2-2, with 9 bases matching TRBD2. The V gene's germline CDR1 is SGHTA and CDR2 FQGTGA. The CDR3 extends over 15 amino acids. The J segment lost 5 bases and the V segment lost 2 bases, leaving 3 bases of the junction unmatched. CDR3 loop: CASSLAGGLTGELFF. CDR3 in DNA: TGTGCCAGCAGCTTAGCGGGGGGGCTTACCGGGGAGCTGTTTTTT.

This clone has at least ten counts. This clone may be a read error of a much larger clone one base away. The chain carries TRBV12-3 or TRBV12-4 and TRBJ2-1; D possibly corresponds to TRBD2 (5 bases). V was pared by 6 bases and J by 8 bases, with 20 bases between. This CDR3 is built from 15 residues. The chain's CDR3 is CASSSSRLMVDEQFF. CDR3 DNA sequence: TGTGCCAGCAGCTCGTCCAGACTAATGGTAGATGAGCAGTTCTTC.

This clone was detected many times. The chain has TRBV12-3 or TRBV12-4 and TRBJ2-5; 12 nucleotides line up with TRBD2. CDR3 length equals 16 residues. V was pared by 5 bases and J by 2 bases, with 6 bases of the junction left unmatched. The CDR3 coding sequence is TGTGCCAGCAGTGACGGGCTAGCGGGGGGGCAAGAGACCCAGTACTTC. Its translation: CASSDGLAGGQETQYF.

This clone showed up many times. This sample also contains other DNA sequences that code for the same CDR3. The genes are TRBV20-1 and TRBJ2-1; 14 nucleotides match TRBD2. The CDR3 length is 17 residues. CDR1 and CDR2 from the germline V gene are DFQATT and SNEGSKA (reference sequence). V trimming: 3 bases; J trimming: 0 bases; junction bases outside the gene matches: 4. CDR3 region: CSARGLAGALSYNEQFF. DNA of the CDR3: TGCAGTGCTAGGGGACTAGCGGGGGCCCTCTCCTACAATGAGCAGTTCTTC.

With regard to this clone: This may be a read error, as it is one base from a much larger clone. The V call is TRBV5-4, the J call TRBJ1-1, with 12 nucleotides matching TRBD1. This CDR3 contains 18 residues. CDR1 is SGHNT, CDR2 YYREEE, per germline (reference sequence). As DNA, the CDR3 is TGTTCCAGCAGCTTACCCGGGACAGGGGGCTCGTCGAGCTCTGAAGCTTTCTTT. Its protein is CSSSLPGTGGSSSSEAFF.

This clone occurred many times. This CDR3 is also generated by other DNA sequences in the sample. V and J are TRBV2 and TRBJ2-5, with a possible D match to TRBD2 (6 bases). This CDR3 comprises 15 residues. Germline loops: CDR1 SNHLY, CDR2 FYNNEI. V gave up 7 bases and J gave up 4 bases, with 19 bases separating them. This CDR3 reads CASTKGEAVGETQYF. The CDR3 DNA is TGTGCCAGCACCAAAGGGGAGGCGGTGGGAGAGACCCAGTACTTC.

The chain joins TRBV30 to TRBJ1-3; no definite D call. CDR1 GTSNPN and CDR2 SVGIG come from the germline V gene (reference sequence). This CDR3 is 14 amino acids long. V shed 0 bases and J shed 1 base, with 7 bases lying between them. The DNA for the CDR3 is TGTGCCTGGAGTGTAGTTTGTTCTGGAAACACCATATATTTT. Encoded protein: CAWSVVCSGNTIYF.

This clone was observed many times. The gene calls are TRBV7-9 and TRBJ2-3; D is undetermined. This CDR3 comprises 15 residues. The germline V gene encodes CDR1 SEHNR and CDR2 FQNEAQ (reference sequence). V was clipped by 2 bases and J by 0 bases, with 9 bases between them. The CDR3 reads CASSLRVSSTDTQYF. CDR3 nucleotides: TGTGCCAGCAGCTTACGTGTTTCTAGCACAGATACGCAGTATTTT.

Ten or more counts support this clone. This chain links TRBV20-1 with TRBJ2-7, with TRBD1 identical over 7 bases. The CDR3 is 13 residues long. Germline CDR1 is DFQATT and CDR2 is SNEGSKA (reference sequence). The V segment lost 1 base and the J segment 3 bases; nucleotides outside the gene matches: 3. CDR3 coding DNA: TGCAGTGCTAGAGGCGACAGGGACTACGAGCAGTACGTC. It specifies CSARGDRDYEQYV.

CDR3 sequence (DNA): TGTGCCAGCAGCGCCTCCGGGACAGGGGGCAGCGAGCAGTACTTC. It codes for CASSASGTGGSEQYF. The gene calls are TRBV9 and TRBJ2-7, with 12 bases fitting TRBD1. Germline V gene lookup returns CDR1 SGDLS and CDR2 YYNGEE. The ends lost 3 bases at V and 6 bases at J; junction bases unmatched: 7. CDR3 length: 15 amino acids.

This clone was detected ten times or more. This may stem from a read error, because a much larger clone lies one nucleotide away. CDR3 nucleotide sequence: TGTGCCAGCCTTGGGGGGGAGAACACCGGGGAGCTGGTTTTT. Its protein product is CASLGGENTGELVF. This rearrangement joins TRBV6-1 to TRBJ2-2; TRBD2 matches at 7 bases. This CDR3 spans 14 amino acids. Germline V lookup: CDR1 MNHNS, CDR2 SASEGT.

This clone was recorded only once. The V and J genes are TRBV9 and TRBJ1-4; D remains ambiguous. Looked up from germline, CDR1 is SGDLS and CDR2 is YYNGEE. This CDR3 contains 16 residues. The V end lost 3 bases, the J end lost 5 bases, and 17 bases lay between the germline ends. CDR3: CASSDYAGLVNEKLFF. Here the CDR3 DNA reads TGTGCCAGCAGCGACTACGCGGGCCTGGTCAATGAAAAACTGTTTTTT.

The table lists this clone with a count of one. This chain joins TRBV20-1 and TRBJ2-7; 7 positions agree with TRBD2. The V gene's germline CDR1 is DFQATT and CDR2 SNEGSKA (reference sequence). The CDR3 is 16 residues long. Losses at the gene ends were 0 bases for V and 4 bases for J; bases not matched to a gene: 12. CDR3 protein: CSARDWGGSGAYEQYF. The CDR3, as DNA: TGCAGTGCTAGAGATTGGGGGGGAAGCGGGGCGTACGAGCAGTACTTC.

Note on this clone: The sample has other DNA sequences that encode this CDR3 too. The chain uses TRBV10-1 and TRBJ2-5; D might be TRBD2 (5 bases). The CDR3 loop spans 17 amino acids. V dropped 6 bases and J dropped 5 bases, with 25 bases sitting between them. The germline gives CDR1 WNHNN, CDR2 SYGVQD (reference sequence). Written as DNA, the CDR3 is TGCGCCAGCAGAGTTCCTAAGAGGGAACGTATTGGGGAGACCCAGTACTTC. Its translation: CASRVPKRERIGETQYF.

This clone was observed many times. V usage is TRBV19 and J usage is TRBJ2-1, with 7 bases identical to TRBD2. Germline assignment: CDR1 LNHDA and CDR2 SQIVND (reference sequence). Germline trimming cut 5 bases from V and 8 bases from J; bases unmatched to any gene: 12. The CDR3 loop spans 15 amino acids. The CDR3 DNA follows: TGTGCCAGTAGTCGAAGCGGGACTCACGGGGATGAGCAGTTCTTC. This encodes CASSRSGTHGDEQFF.